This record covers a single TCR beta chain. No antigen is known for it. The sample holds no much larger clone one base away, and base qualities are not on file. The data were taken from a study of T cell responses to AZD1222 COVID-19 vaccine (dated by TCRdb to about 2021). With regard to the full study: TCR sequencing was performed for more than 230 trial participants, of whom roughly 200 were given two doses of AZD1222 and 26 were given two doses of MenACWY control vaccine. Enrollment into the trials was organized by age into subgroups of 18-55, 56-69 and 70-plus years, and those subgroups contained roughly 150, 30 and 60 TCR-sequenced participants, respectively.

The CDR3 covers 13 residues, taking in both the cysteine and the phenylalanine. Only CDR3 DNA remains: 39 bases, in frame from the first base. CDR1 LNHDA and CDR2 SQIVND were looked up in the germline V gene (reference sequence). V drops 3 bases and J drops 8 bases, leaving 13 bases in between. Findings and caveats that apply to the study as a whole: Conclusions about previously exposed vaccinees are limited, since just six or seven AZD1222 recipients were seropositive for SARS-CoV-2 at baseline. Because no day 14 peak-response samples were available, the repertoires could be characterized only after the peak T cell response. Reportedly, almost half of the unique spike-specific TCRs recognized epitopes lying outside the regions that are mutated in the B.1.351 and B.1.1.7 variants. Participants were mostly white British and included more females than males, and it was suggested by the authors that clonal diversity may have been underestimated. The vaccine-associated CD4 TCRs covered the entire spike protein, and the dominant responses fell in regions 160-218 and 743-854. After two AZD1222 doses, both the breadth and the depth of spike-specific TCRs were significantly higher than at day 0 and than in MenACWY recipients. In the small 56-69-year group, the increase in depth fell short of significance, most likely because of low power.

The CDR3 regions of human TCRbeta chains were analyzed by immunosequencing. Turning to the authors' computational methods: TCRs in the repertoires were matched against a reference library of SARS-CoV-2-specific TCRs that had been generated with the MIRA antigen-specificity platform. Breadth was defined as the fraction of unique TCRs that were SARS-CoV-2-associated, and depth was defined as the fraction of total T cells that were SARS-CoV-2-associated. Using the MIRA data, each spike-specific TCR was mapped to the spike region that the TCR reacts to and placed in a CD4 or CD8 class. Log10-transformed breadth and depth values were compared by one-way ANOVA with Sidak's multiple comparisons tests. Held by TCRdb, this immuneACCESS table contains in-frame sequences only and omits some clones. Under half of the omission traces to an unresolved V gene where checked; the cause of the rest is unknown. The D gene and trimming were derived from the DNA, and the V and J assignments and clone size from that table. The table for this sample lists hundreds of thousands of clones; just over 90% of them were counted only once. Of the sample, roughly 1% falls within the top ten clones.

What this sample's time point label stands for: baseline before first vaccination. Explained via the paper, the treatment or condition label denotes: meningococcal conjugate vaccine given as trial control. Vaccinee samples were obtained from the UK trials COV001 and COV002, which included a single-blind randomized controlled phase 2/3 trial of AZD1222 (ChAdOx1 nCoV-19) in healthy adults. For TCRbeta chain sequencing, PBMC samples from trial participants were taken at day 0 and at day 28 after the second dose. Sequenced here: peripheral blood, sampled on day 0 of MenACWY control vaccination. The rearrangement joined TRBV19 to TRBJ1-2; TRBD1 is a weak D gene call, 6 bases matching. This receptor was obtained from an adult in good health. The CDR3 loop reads CASSMRGAQGYTF. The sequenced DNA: TGTGCCAGTAGTATGAGGGGGGCTCAAGGCTACACCTTC. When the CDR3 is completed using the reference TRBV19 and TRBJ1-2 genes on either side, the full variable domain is DGGITQSPKYLFRKEGQNVTLSCEQNLNHDAMYWYRQDPGQGLRLIYYSQIVNDFQKGDIAEGYSVSREKKESFPLTVTSAQKNPTAFYLCASSMRGAQGYTFGSGTRLTVV.